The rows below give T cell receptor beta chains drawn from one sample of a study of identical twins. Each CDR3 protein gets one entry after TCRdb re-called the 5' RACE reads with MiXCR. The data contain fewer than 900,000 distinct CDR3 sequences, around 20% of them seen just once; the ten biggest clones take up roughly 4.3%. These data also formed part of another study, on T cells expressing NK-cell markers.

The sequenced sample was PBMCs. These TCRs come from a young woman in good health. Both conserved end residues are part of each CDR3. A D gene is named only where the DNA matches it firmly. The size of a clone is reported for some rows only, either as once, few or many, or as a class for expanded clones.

DNA: TGCAGTGCAGACGCTACGGGACTCCTTCGGGATACGCAGTATTTT; CDR3: CSADATGLLRDTQYF; V: TRBV20-1; size: many; D: -; J: TRBJ2-3
DNA: TGCAGTGCTGGACGGGGCCTCGGGGATACGCAGTATTTT; CDR3: CSAGRGLGDTQYF; V: TRBV20-1; size: few; D: -; J: TRBJ2-3
DNA: TGTGCCAGCAGCATAGGTGGACCCTCCTATGGCTACACCTTC; CDR3: CASSIGGPSYGYTF; V: TRBV14; size: -; D: -; J: TRBJ1-2
DNA: TGTGCCAGCAGATCCCCCTTGAATGAGCAGTTCTTC; CDR3: CASRSPLNEQFF; V: TRBV7-9; size: -; D: -; J: TRBJ2-1
DNA: TGCAGTGCAGGGGTCAGCTCCTACAATGAGCAGTTCTTC; CDR3: CSAGVSSYNEQFF; V: TRBV20-1; size: -; D: -; J: TRBJ2-1
DNA: TGTGCCAGCAGCTCAGAGGGGGGACGCTACAATGAGCAGTTCTTC; CDR3: CASSSEGGRYNEQFF; V: TRBV7-9; size: few; D: -; J: TRBJ2-1
DNA: TGCAGCGTTGTGAGGAATGAAAAACTGTTTTTT; CDR3: CSVVRNEKLFF; V: TRBV29-1; size: many; D: -; J: TRBJ1-4
DNA: TGTGCCAGCAGTTCCCTTTACGGGGGCGGCGAGACCCAGTACTTC; CDR3: CASSSLYGGGETQYF; V: TRBV27; size: few; D: -; J: TRBJ2-5
DNA: TGCAGTGCTCCGCCCGGGTACTATGGCTACACCTTC; CDR3: CSAPPGYYGYTF; V: TRBV20-1; size: few; D: -; J: TRBJ1-2
DNA: TGTGCCAGCAGTTCACCAGGGGGCAGGGGGTCCACTGAAGCTTTCTTT; CDR3: CASSSPGGRGSTEAFF; V: TRBV12-3/TRBV12-4; size: -; D: TRBD1; J: TRBJ1-1
DNA: TGCAGCGTTGAAGATCTTCCGGAGGGAACCGTCTACAATGAGCAGTTCTTC; CDR3: CSVEDLPEGTVYNEQFF; V: TRBV29-1; size: -; D: -; J: TRBJ2-1
DNA: TGTGCCAGCAGCGTAGATGCCAGGGCGAACACCGGGGAGCTGTTTTTT; CDR3: CASSVDARANTGELFF; V: TRBV9; size: -; D: -; J: TRBJ2-2